The clone carrying this TCR beta chain was counted at least ten times. TCRdb used MiXCR to reprocess the 5' RACE reads, holding one entry per CDR3 protein. The table includes about 120,000 distinct CDR3 sequences, 3% to 3.5% detected once. The unsorted libraries were prepared from 2 million PBMCs (stored at -80 C). The data were obtained in a study of neurological immune-mediated disorders. This CDR3 is 17 amino acids long. Germline V gene lookup returns CDR1 ENHRY and CDR2 SYGVKD. The V and J ends lost 7 bases and 4 bases, in that order; junction bases with no gene match: 11. This clonotype originated in a woman younger than 45 with multiple sclerosis. V is TRBV10-3 and J is TRBJ2-2, with 11 bases that match TRBD1. Sequences were obtained from PBMCs. CDR3 coding DNA: TGTGCCATCAAGGCCCCCTTCGGGACAGGGGGCACCGGGGAGCTGTTTTTT. It encodes CAIKAPFGTGGTGELFF.